The next 24 T cell receptor beta chains were all read from a single sample in a study of T cells in Graves' hyperthyroidism and ophthalmopathy. Template material for amplifying TCR beta CDR3 regions consisted of RNA transcripts. In the first-round RT-PCR of the TCR CDR3, the HTBI primer set was used. TCRdb recomputed calls from the multiplex PCR reads with MiXCR, one row per CDR3 protein. The sample lists some 350,000 distinct CDR3 sequences, roughly an eighth occurring once. Sequencing was done on a sample of blood. These receptors originate from a woman aged 40 to 49 with Graves' ophthalmopathy.

At least ten counts were recorded for this clonotype. V usage is TRBV11-2 and J usage is TRBJ2-7; D is perhaps TRBD1 or TRBD2 (7 bases each). This CDR3 is 16 amino acids long. V gave up 4 bases and J gave up 5 bases, with 21 bases separating them. Germline CDR1 is SGHAT and CDR2 is FQNNGV. The CDR3 nucleotides are TGTGCCAGCAGCTCAAAATTCAGGGGGGGACCGGACGAGCAGTACTTC. Protein sequence: CASSSKFRGGPDEQYF.

In this sample, this clonotype turned up many times. The chain recombines TRBV7-8 with TRBJ2-7; tentatively, D is TRBD1 (6 bases). The CDR3 is 14 amino acids. Germline-derived CDR1 and CDR2 are SGHVS and FQNEAQ. Trimming left V 2 bases short and J 6 bases short, with 14 bases between. The CDR3 coding sequence is TGTGCCAGCAGCTTAAGTACAGGGCTGAGCGAGCAGTACTTC. This codes for CASSLSTGLSEQYF.

Ten or more counts support this clonotype. CDR3 amino acids: CASSERVRGYTF. Written as DNA, the CDR3 is TGTGCCAGCAGTGAAAGGGTGCGAGGCTACACCTTC. The chain carries TRBV2 and TRBJ1-2; D remains ambiguous. CDR3 length equals 12 residues. The V end lost 2 bases, the J end lost 8 bases, and 9 bases lay between the germline ends. The germline CDR1 and CDR2 sequences are SNHLY and FYNNEI.

This clonotype appeared a few times. The chain has TRBV7-9 and TRBJ2-3; TRBD2 might be the D (7 bases). Germline assignment: CDR1 SEHNR and CDR2 FQNEAQ (reference sequence). The CDR3 has 14 residues. V was shortened by 7 bases and J by 3 bases, with 14 bases between the two germline ends. The CDR3 spells CASNNGGRTDTQYF. The CDR3 nucleotides read TGTGCCAGCAACAACGGGGGGCGTACAGATACGCAGTATTTT.

At least ten counts were recorded for this clonotype. The chain recombines TRBV29-1 with TRBJ2-1, with D possibly TRBD2 on 5 matching bases. In germline, CDR1 is SQVTM, CDR2 ANQGSEA. With 7 bases removed from V and 5 bases from J, the gap between germline ends came to 12 bases. The CDR3 has 12 residues. The CDR3 sequence is CSARPGNNEQFF. For the CDR3, the DNA is TGCAGCGCCAGGCCGGGGAACAATGAGCAGTTCTTC.

This chain joins TRBV18 and TRBJ1-2; tentative D call: TRBD1 (5 bases). The CDR3 contains 13 residues. Germline CDR1 reads KGHSH; CDR2 reads LQKENI. Trimming removed 6 bases at V and 8 bases at J, with 16 bases between. The CDR3: CASSGAEEEGYTF. In DNA form, the CDR3 reads TGTGCCAGCTCCGGGGCAGAAGAGGAGGGCTACACCTTC.

The table lists this clonotype with many counts. The chain's CDR3 is CASSVAQETQYF. The CDR3 DNA follows: TGTGCCAGCAGTGTTGCCCAAGAGACCCAGTACTTC. The V call is TRBV6-1, the J call TRBJ2-5, with D unclear. The germline V gene has CDR1 MNHNS and CDR2 SASEGT. Trimming removed 4 bases from V and 1 base from J, with 4 bases in between. The CDR3 runs 12 residues.

The J gene is TRBJ2-7, the V gene TRBV6-1; TRBD2 matches at 12 bases. V lost 5 bases, J lost 4 bases, and 9 bases stayed unmatched. From germline, CDR1 is MNHNS and CDR2 SASEGT. The CDR3 is made up of 16 amino acids. For the CDR3, the DNA is TGTGCCAGCAGTTCTAGACTAGCGGGAGTACAATACGAGCAGTACTTC. Translation: CASSSRLAGVQYEQYF.

This clonotype was seen only a few times. This chain links TRBV20-1 with TRBJ2-7, with D maybe TRBD2 (6 bases). The CDR3 is 15 amino acids. In germline, CDR1 is DFQATT, CDR2 SNEGSKA (reference sequence). The V end lost 4 bases, the J end lost 1 base, and 17 bases lay between the germline ends. The CDR3 coding sequence is TGCAGTGCTAATTCTGTCGGGAGTGGGTCCTACGAGCAGTACTTC. Amino acids: CSANSVGSGSYEQYF.

The V gene is TRBV27, the J gene TRBJ1-1; perhaps TRBD1 as D (5 bases). Germline assignment: CDR1 MNHEY and CDR2 SMNVEV (reference sequence). The CDR3 is 13 amino acids. The V and J ends lost 6 bases and 3 bases respectively, with 11 bases between them. In DNA, the CDR3 is TGTGCCAGCAGAACCGGGACTTACACTGAAGCTTTCTTT. Translating gives CASRTGTYTEAFF.

This clonotype has just a few counts. The chain couples TRBV5-6 to TRBJ1-5; 7 positions match TRBD1. CDR3 length: 15 amino acids. J lost 5 bases, V lost 4 bases, and 9 bases had no gene match. The germline V gene has CDR1 SGHDT and CDR2 YYEEEE. The CDR3 region is CASSPGGTVDQPQHF. The CDR3 nucleotides are TGTGCCAGCAGCCCCGGGGGGACAGTTGATCAGCCCCAGCATTTT.

This clonotype was counted many times. This rearrangement joins TRBV3-1 to TRBJ1-1; D gene uncertain. CDR3 length equals 14 residues. Trimming took 6 bases from V and 2 from J, leaving 13 bases between them. CDR1 and CDR2 (germline): LGHDT, YNNKEL (reference sequence). CDR3 in amino acids: CASRSWAANTEAFF. CDR3 DNA sequence: TGTGCCAGCAGGTCCTGGGCAGCAAACACTGAAGCTTTCTTT.

This clonotype was detected many times. The gene calls are TRBV27 and TRBJ2-5, with 11 bases lining up with TRBD2. CDR3 length: 15 amino acids. V trimming: 2 bases; J trimming: 4 bases; junction bases outside the gene matches: 3. The germline V gene encodes CDR1 MNHEY and CDR2 SMNVEV (reference sequence). The DNA for the CDR3 is TGTGCCAGCAGTTTAATAGCGGGAGGGGGAGAGACCCAGTACTTC. The encoded protein is CASSLIAGGGETQYF.

V gene TRBV18 combines with J gene TRBJ1-5; D ambiguous. Trimming took off 3 bases at V and 3 bases at J, with 18 bases between the two ends. There are 17 residues in the CDR3. Germline-derived CDR1 and CDR2 are KGHSH and LQKENI. The CDR3 DNA reads as TGTGCCAGCTCACCCCCGTTGGTCCACGGGCTCAATCAGCCCCAGCATTTT. Residues: CASSPPLVHGLNQPQHF.

The table lists this clonotype with many counts. This sequence joins TRBV12-3 or TRBV12-4 and TRBJ2-1; 13 positions agree with TRBD2. The CDR3 spans 18 residues. Losses at the gene ends were 2 bases for V and 7 bases for J; bases not matched to a gene: 11. This CDR3 reads CASSLRIITSGRVNEQFF. The CDR3 DNA reads TGTGCCAGCAGTTTACGAATTATAACTAGCGGGAGGGTGAATGAGCAGTTCTTC.

This clonotype was counted at least ten times. The chain uses TRBV27 and TRBJ1-6, with TRBD1 matching over 7 bases. Germline trimming cut 9 bases from V and 8 bases from J; bases unmatched to any gene: 13. The germline CDR1 and CDR2 sequences are MNHEY and SMNVEV (reference sequence). This CDR3 region has 15 residues. CDR3 DNA: TGTGCCAGTAAATTTGACAGGGAAGTGGATTCACCCCTCCACTTT. It translates to CASKFDREVDSPLHF.

V usage is TRBV3-1 and J usage is TRBJ2-1; possibly TRBD1 or TRBD2 for D (6 bases each). The V end lost 3 bases, the J end lost 3 bases, and 12 bases lay between the germline ends. CDR1 and CDR2 from the germline V gene are LGHDT and YNNKEL (reference sequence). The length of the CDR3 is 15 residues. CDR3 sequence: CASSQAQGGYNEQFF. As DNA, the CDR3 is TGTGCCAGCAGCCAGGCACAGGGAGGCTACAATGAGCAGTTCTTC.

This clonotype was picked up many times. The chain is built from TRBV6-1 and TRBJ1-1; D remains unclear. Trimming left V 5 bases short and J 1 base short, with 14 bases between. Per the germline V gene, CDR1 is MNHNS and CDR2 is SASEGT. The CDR3 consists of 15 residues. CDR3 sequence: CASSLSMTRNTEAFF. The CDR3 coding sequence is TGTGCCAGCAGTCTTTCAATGACACGGAACACTGAAGCTTTCTTT.

The chain has TRBV6-1 and TRBJ1-1, with D hard to call. Germline CDR1 is MNHNS and CDR2 is SASEGT. The CDR3 extends over 8 amino acids. V gave up 10 bases and J gave up 9 bases, with 6 bases separating them. CDR3 in amino acids: CATAKAFF. CDR3 nucleotides: TGTGCCACAGCCAAAGCTTTCTTT.

The J gene is TRBJ1-5, the V gene TRBV15; no firm D call. This CDR3 comprises 18 residues. V lost 4 bases, J lost 0 bases, and 19 bases lay in between. Germline CDR1 and CDR2: LNHNV and YYDKDF (reference sequence). The CDR3 bases are TGTGCCACCAGCATTAGAGGTAGGAGTCCCTATAGCAATCAGCCCCAGCATTTT. Amino acid sequence: CATSIRGRSPYSNQPQHF. Full variable domain (missing parts from reference TRBV15 and TRBJ1-5): DAMVIQNPRYQVTQFGKPVTLSCSQTLNHNVMYWYQQKSSQAPKLLFHYYDKDFNNEADTPDNFQSRRPNTSFCFLDIRSPGLGDTAMYLCATSIRGRSPYSNQPQHFGDGTRLSIL.

This chain links TRBV28 with TRBJ2-3; 8 bases map to TRBD2. The CDR3 loop spans 16 amino acids. Germline lookup yields CDR1 MDHEN and CDR2 SYDVKM. Trimming cost V 3 bases and J 5 bases; bases outside gene matches: 10. This CDR3 reads CASSFGVLAAGDTQYF. CDR3 coding DNA: TGTGCCAGCAGTTTCGGAGTACTAGCGGCTGGAGATACGCAGTATTTT.

This clonotype was detected many times. The chain carries TRBV7-9 and TRBJ1-6; D not certain. Trimming removed 1 base at V and 2 bases at J, with 6 bases between. CDR1 is SEHNR, CDR2 FQNEAQ, per germline (reference sequence). The CDR3 has 15 residues. CDR3 region: CASSLDGPYNSPLHF. The CDR3 DNA follows: TGTGCCAGCAGCTTAGATGGACCCTATAATTCACCCCTCCACTTT.

J is TRBJ1-1 and V is TRBV19; 9 positions match TRBD1. V was clipped by 5 bases and J by 7 bases; unmatched bases: 11. The V gene's germline CDR1 is LNHDA and CDR2 SQIVND (reference sequence). The CDR3 runs to 15 residues. The CDR3 region has the DNA TGTGCCAGTAGTGGGGTGACAGGGGGGGAAATTGAAGCTTTCTTT. Translating gives CASSGVTGGEIEAFF.

Comment on this clonotype: A read error may be the cause here, since a much bigger clone is one base away. The J gene is TRBJ2-1, the V gene TRBV2, with TRBD1 as a possible D gene (6 bases). The CDR3 covers 11 residues. The germline gives CDR1 SNHLY, CDR2 FYNNEI. The CDR3 DNA follows: TGTGCCAGCAATGAAGGGGGTCGGCCGTTCTTC. Amino acid sequence: CASNEGGRPFF.